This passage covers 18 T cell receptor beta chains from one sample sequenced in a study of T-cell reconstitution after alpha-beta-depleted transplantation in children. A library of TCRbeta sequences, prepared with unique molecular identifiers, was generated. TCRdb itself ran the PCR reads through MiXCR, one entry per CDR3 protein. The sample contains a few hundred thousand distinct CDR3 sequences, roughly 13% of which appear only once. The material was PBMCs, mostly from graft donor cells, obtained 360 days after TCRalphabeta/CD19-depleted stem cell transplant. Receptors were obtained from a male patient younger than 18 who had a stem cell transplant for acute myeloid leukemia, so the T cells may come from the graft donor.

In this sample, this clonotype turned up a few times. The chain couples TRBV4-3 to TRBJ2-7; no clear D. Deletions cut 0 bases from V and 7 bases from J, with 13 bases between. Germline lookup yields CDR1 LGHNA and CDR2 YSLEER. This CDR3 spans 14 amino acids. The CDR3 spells CASSQEPNVREQYF. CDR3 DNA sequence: TGCGCCAGCAGCCAAGAGCCCAACGTAAGGGAGCAGTACTTC.

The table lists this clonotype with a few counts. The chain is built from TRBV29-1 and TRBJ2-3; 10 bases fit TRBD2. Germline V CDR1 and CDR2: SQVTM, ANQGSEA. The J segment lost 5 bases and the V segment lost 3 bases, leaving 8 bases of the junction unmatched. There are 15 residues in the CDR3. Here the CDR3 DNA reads TGCAGCGTTGAGAAAGCGGGAGGGCCGGTAGATACGCAGTATTTT. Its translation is CSVEKAGGPVDTQYF.

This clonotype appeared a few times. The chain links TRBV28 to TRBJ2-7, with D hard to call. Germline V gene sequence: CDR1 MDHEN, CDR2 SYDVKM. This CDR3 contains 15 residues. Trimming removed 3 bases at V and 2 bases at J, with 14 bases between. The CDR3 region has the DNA TGTGCCAGCAGTTTGCAGGAGCAACACCCCTACGAGCAGTACTTC. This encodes CASSLQEQHPYEQYF.

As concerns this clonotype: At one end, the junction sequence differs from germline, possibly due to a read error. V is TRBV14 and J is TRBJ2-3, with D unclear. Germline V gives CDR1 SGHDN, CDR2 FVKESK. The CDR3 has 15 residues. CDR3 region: CASSEDPRGTDTQYF. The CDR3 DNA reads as TGTGCCAGCAGCGAAGACCCTAGAGGCACAGATACGCAGTATTTT.

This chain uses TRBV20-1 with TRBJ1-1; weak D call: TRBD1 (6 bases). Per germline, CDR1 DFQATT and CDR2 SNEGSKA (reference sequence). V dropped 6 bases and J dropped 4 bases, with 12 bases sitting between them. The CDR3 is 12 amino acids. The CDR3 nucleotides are TGCAGTGCCCCAGCCAGGGGCACTGAAGCTTTCTTT. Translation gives CSAPARGTEAFF.

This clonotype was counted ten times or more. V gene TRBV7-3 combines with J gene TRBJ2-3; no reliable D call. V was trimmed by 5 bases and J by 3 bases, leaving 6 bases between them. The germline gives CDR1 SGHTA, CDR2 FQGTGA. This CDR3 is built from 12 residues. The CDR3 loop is CASSDVTDTQYF. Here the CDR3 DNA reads TGTGCCAGCAGCGATGTGACAGATACGCAGTATTTT.

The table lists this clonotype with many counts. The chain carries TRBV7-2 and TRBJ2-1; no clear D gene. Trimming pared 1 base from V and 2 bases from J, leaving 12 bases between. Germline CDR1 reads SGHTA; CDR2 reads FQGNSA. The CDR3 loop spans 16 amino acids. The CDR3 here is CASSLGLSGPYNEQFF. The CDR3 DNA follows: TGTGCCAGCAGCTTAGGACTCTCAGGCCCCTACAATGAGCAGTTCTTC.

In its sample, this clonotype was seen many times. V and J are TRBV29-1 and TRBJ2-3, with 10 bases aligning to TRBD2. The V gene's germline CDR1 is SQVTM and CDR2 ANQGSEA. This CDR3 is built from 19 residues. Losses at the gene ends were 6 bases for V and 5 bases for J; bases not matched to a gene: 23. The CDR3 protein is CSVTRLAGGRRGPGDTQYF. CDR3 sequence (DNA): TGCAGCGTGACTAGACTAGCGGGCGGACGGAGGGGCCCCGGAGATACGCAGTATTTT.

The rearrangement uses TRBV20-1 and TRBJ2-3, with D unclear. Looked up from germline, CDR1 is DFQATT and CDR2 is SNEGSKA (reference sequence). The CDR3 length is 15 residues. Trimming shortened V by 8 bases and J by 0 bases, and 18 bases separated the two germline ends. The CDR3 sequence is CSPGSFPFSTDTQYF. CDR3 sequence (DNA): TGCAGTCCTGGGTCTTTTCCATTTAGCACAGATACGCAGTATTTT.

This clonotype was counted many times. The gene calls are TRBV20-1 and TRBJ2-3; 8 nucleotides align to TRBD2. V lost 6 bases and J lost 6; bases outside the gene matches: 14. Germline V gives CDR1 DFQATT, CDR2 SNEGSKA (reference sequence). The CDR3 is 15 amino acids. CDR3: CSAPKGSGIWDTQYF. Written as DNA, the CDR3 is TGCAGTGCGCCAAAGGGTAGCGGGATTTGGGATACGCAGTATTTT.

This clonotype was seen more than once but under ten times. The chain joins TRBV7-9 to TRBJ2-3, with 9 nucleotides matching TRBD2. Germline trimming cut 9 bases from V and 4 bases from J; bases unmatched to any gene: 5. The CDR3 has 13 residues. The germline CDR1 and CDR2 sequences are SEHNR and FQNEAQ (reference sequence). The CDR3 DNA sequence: TGTGCCAGTAGACTAGCGGAGGCAGATACGCAGTATTTT. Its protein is CASRLAEADTQYF.

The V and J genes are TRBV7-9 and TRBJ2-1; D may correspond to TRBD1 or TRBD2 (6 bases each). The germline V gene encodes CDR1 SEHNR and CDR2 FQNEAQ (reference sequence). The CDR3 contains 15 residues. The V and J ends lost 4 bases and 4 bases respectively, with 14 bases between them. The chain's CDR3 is CASSSPGASYNEQFF. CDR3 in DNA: TGTGCCAGCAGCTCCCCGGGGGCCTCATACAATGAGCAGTTCTTC.

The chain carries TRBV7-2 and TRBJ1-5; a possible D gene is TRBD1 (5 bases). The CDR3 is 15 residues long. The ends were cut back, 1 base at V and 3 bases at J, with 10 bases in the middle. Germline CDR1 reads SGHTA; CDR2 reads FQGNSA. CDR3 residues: CASSLEVGPNQPQHF. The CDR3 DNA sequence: TGTGCCAGCAGCTTAGAGGTGGGGCCCAATCAGCCCCAGCATTTT.

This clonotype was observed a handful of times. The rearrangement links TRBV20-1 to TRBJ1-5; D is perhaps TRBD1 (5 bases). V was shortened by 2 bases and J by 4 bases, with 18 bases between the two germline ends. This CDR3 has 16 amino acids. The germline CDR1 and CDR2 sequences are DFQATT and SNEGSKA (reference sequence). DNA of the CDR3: TGCAGTGCTAGATCCGGGGCTTCCGGCGGGAATCAGCCCCAGCATTTT. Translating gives CSARSGASGGNQPQHF.

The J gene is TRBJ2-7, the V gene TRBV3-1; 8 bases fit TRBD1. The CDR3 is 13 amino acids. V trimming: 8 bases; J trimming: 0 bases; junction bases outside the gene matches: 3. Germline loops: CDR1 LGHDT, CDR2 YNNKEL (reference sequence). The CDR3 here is CASGTGDSYEQYF. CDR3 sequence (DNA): TGTGCCAGCGGGACAGGCGACTCCTACGAGCAGTACTTC.

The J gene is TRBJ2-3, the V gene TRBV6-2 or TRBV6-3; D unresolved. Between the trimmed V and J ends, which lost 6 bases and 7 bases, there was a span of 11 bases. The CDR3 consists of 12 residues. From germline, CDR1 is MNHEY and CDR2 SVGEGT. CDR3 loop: CASSDPGNTQYF. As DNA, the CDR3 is TGTGCCAGCAGCGACCCTGGAAATACGCAGTATTTT.

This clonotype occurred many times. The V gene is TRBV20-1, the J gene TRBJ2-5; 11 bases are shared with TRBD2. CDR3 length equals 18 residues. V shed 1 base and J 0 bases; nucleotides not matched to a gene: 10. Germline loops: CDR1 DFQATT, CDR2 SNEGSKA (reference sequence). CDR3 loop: CSARGGTSGARYQETQYF. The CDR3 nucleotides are TGCAGTGCTAGAGGTGGGACTAGCGGAGCGAGGTACCAAGAGACCCAGTACTTC.

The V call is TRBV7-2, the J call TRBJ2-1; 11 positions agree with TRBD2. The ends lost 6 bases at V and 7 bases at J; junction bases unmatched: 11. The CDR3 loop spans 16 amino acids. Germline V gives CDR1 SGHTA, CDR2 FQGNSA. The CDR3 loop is CASRSDPGTSGNEQFF. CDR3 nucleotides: TGTGCCAGCAGATCAGACCCCGGGACTAGCGGTAATGAGCAGTTCTTC.